One sample yielded the 32 T cell receptor beta chains listed below, sequenced in a study of blood T cell repertoires in COVID-19. The assay was immunoSEQ multiplex PCR, and TCRdb's table has in-frame clones only and misses some. Seen here are approximately 290,000 clones, 90% observed once, and the top ten hold around 4.3%. The sequenced material came from PBMCs or T cells enriched from blood (not recorded which). The receptors shown here come from a woman younger than 30 with acute COVID-19.

The genes are TRBV7-2 and TRBJ1-2; D remains ambiguous. V was cut by 6 bases and J by 0 bases, with 8 bases left in between. CDR1 is SGHTA, CDR2 FQGNSA, per germline. There are 13 residues in the CDR3. The CDR3 reads CASSPGTNYGYTF. In DNA, the CDR3 is TGTGCCAGCAGTCCCGGGACTAACTATGGCTACACCTTC.

The chain carries TRBV28 and TRBJ1-5, with D maybe TRBD1 (5 bases). The CDR3 length is 14 residues. V gave up 6 bases and J gave up 7 bases, with 16 bases separating them. Germline values: CDR1 MDHEN, CDR2 SYDVKM. The DNA for the CDR3 is TGTGCCAGCAGCACCACAGGTTTCGGACAGCCCCAGCATTTT. This codes for CASSTTGFGQPQHF.

DNA of the CDR3: TGTGCCACCCGACACTACCGGGACACTTCAGCAATAGAGGAGCAGTACTTC. Translation: CATRHYRDTSAIEEQYF. The chain links TRBV15 to TRBJ2-7; D might be TRBD1 (6 bases). Germline V lookup: CDR1 LNHNV, CDR2 YYDKDF (reference sequence). With 8 bases removed from V and 7 bases from J, the gap between germline ends came to 30 bases. CDR3 length: 17 residues.

The rearrangement uses TRBV2 and TRBJ2-1; TRBD1 agrees at 8 bases. The V segment lost 6 bases and the J segment 7 bases; nucleotides outside the gene matches: 5. CDR3 length: 13 residues. The V gene's germline CDR1 is SNHLY and CDR2 FYNNEI. Here the CDR3 DNA reads TGTGCCAGCAGGGACAGGGTGAGAAATGAGCAGTTCTTC. Protein sequence: CASRDRVRNEQFF.

The CDR3 nucleotides read TGTGCCAGCAGTTCGCCCGAGGGCTCTGGAAACACCATATATTTT. It yields the protein CASSSPEGSGNTIYF. The chain links TRBV6-5 to TRBJ1-3; no clear D. V was trimmed by 4 bases and J by 0 bases, leaving 10 bases between them. CDR1 and CDR2 (germline): MNHEY, SVGAGI. The CDR3 covers 15 residues.

This chain uses TRBV27 with TRBJ2-7; D is perhaps TRBD1 (6 bases). The CDR3 is 14 residues long. V was pared by 6 bases and J by 2 bases, with 14 bases between. The germline CDR1 and CDR2 sequences are MNHEY and SMNVEV (reference sequence). Here the CDR3 reads CASSLHRVPYEQYF. In nucleotides, the CDR3 is TGTGCCAGCAGCTTACACAGGGTTCCCTACGAGCAGTACTTC.

This CDR3 is CASSQEAREQYF. As DNA, the CDR3 is TGTGCCAGCAGCCAAGAGGCTCGCGAGCAGTACTTC. The gene calls are TRBV14 and TRBJ2-7, with D hard to call. Trimming pared 0 bases from V and 6 bases from J, leaving 6 bases between. Germline V gene sequence: CDR1 SGHDN, CDR2 FVKESK. The CDR3 has 12 amino acids. Looking up the rest from reference TRBV14 and TRBJ2-7 gives the full variable domain: EAGVTQFPSHSVIEKGQTVTLRCDPISGHDNLYWYRRVMGKEIKFLLHFVKESKQDESGMPNNRFLAERTGGTYSTLKVQPAELEDSGVYFCASSQEAREQYFGPGTRLTVT.

The V gene is TRBV5-1, the J gene TRBJ1-3; D unresolved. CDR3 length: 16 residues. V was cut by 0 bases and J by 0 bases, with 10 bases left in between. From germline, CDR1 is SGHRS and CDR2 YFSETQ. Here the CDR3 reads CASSLEEGSSGNTIYF. The CDR3 DNA is TGCGCCAGCAGCTTGGAGGAGGGATCCTCTGGAAACACCATATATTTT.

This rearrangement joins TRBV12-5 to TRBJ2-1; 8 bases map to TRBD2. This CDR3 is built from 22 residues. CDR1 is LGHNT, CDR2 FRNRAP, per germline. V dropped 5 bases and J dropped 1; count of bases not matched to a gene: 25. The CDR3 spells CASGPTPPFRASGRLSYNEQFF. CDR3 nucleotides: TGTGCTAGTGGTCCCACTCCCCCATTTCGGGCTAGCGGGCGCCTGTCCTACAATGAGCAGTTCTTC. Supplemented by reference TRBV12-5 and TRBJ2-1, the full variable domain reads DARVTQTPRHKVTEMGQEVTMRCQPILGHNTVFWYRQTMMQGLELLAYFRNRAPLDDSGMPKDRFSAEMPDATLATLKIQPSEPRDSAVYFCASGPTPPFRASGRLSYNEQFFGPGTRLTVL.

The J gene is TRBJ2-7, the V gene TRBV13; 10 positions match TRBD1. CDR3 length equals 14 residues. Losses at the gene ends were 5 bases for V and 2 bases for J; bases not matched to a gene: 3. CDR1 and CDR2 from the germline V gene are PRHDT and FYEKMQ (reference sequence). CDR3 nucleotide sequence: TGTGCCAGCAGCCCGGGGACAGGGGCCTACGAGCAGTACTTC. It is translated as CASSPGTGAYEQYF.

V gene TRBV9 combines with J gene TRBJ2-1; 14 bases map to TRBD2. CDR3 length: 17 residues. Per germline, CDR1 SGDLS and CDR2 YYNGEE. Losses at the gene ends were 6 bases for V and 1 base for J; bases not matched to a gene: 6. The CDR3 reads CASTGTSGSSSYNEQFF. The CDR3 bases are TGTGCCAGCACCGGGACTAGCGGGAGTAGTTCCTACAATGAGCAGTTCTTC.

The chain links TRBV5-1 to TRBJ2-1; 8 bases fit TRBD1. Germline V gives CDR1 SGHRS, CDR2 YFSETQ. J lost 0 bases, V lost 4 bases, and 9 bases had no gene match. The CDR3 has 17 amino acids. Here the CDR3 reads CASSGGQGRSSYNEQFF. Written as DNA, the CDR3 is TGCGCCAGCAGCGGTGGACAGGGCCGGAGCTCCTACAATGAGCAGTTCTTC.

CDR3 DNA sequence: TGTGCCAGCAGTTTAATAGTCCAAGAGACCCAGTACTTC. Translation gives CASSLIVQETQYF. The chain has TRBV27 and TRBJ2-5; no firm D call. Germline assignment: CDR1 MNHEY and CDR2 SMNVEV (reference sequence). This CDR3 has 13 amino acids. Trimming took 2 bases from V and 1 from J, leaving 5 bases between them.

The V gene is TRBV6-5, the J gene TRBJ1-6; 7 bases align to TRBD1. Germline-derived CDR1 and CDR2 are MNHEY and SVGAGI. CDR3 length equals 16 residues. The V and J ends lost 2 bases and 4 bases, in that order; junction bases with no gene match: 5. CDR3 sequence: CASSYEGAQYNSPLHF. As DNA, the CDR3 is TGTGCCAGCAGTTACGAGGGGGCGCAATATAATTCACCCCTCCACTTT.

The chain combines TRBV5-1 with TRBJ1-1; D is undetermined. There are 14 residues in the CDR3. Trimming cost V 6 bases and J 1 base, with 13 bases left between them. Germline CDR1 SGHRS, CDR2 YFSETQ. The CDR3 DNA reads as TGCGCCAGCACCGTAAACCCAGAGAACACTGAAGCTTTCTTT. This translates into CASTVNPENTEAFF. Complete variable domain (other parts from reference TRBV5-1 and TRBJ1-1): KAGVTQTPRYLIKTRGQQVTLSCSPISGHRSVSWYQQTPGQGLQFLFEYFSETQRNKGNFPGRFSGRQFSNSRSEMNVSTLELGDSALYLCASTVNPENTEAFFGQGTRLTVV.

The rearrangement links TRBV29-1 to TRBJ2-7; 7 nucleotides line up with TRBD1. V was pared by 7 bases and J by 3 bases, with 6 bases of the junction left unmatched. The CDR3 extends over 12 amino acids. Germline values: CDR1 SQVTM, CDR2 ANQGSEA. The CDR3 region has the DNA TGCAGCGCACAGACAGGGAACTACGAGCAGTACTTC. It specifies CSAQTGNYEQYF.

The chain has TRBV28 and TRBJ2-7; weak D call: TRBD1 (6 bases). The CDR3 sequence is 14 residues long. Germline V lookup: CDR1 MDHEN, CDR2 SYDVKM. V was pared by 8 bases and J by 2 bases, with 16 bases between. The CDR3: CASQRQVSTYEQYF. In DNA form, the CDR3 reads TGTGCCAGCCAACGACAGGTGTCCACCTACGAGCAGTACTTC. The whole variable domain, remainder taken from reference TRBV28 and TRBJ2-7, is DVKVTQSSRYLVKRTGEKVFLECVQDMDHENMFWYRQDPGLGLRLIYFSYDVKMKEKGDIPEGYSVSREKKERFSLILESASTNQTSMYLCASQRQVSTYEQYFGPGTRLTVT.

The chain is built from TRBV11-3 and TRBJ2-1, with 7 bases lining up with TRBD2. Trimming took 2 bases from V and 4 from J; bases not matched to a gene: 5. Per the germline V gene, CDR1 is SGHNT and CDR2 is YENEEA. CDR3 length: 15 amino acids. CDR3: CASSLLSGPYNEQFF. CDR3 in DNA: TGTGCCAGCAGCTTACTTAGCGGGCCTTACAATGAGCAGTTCTTC.

In regard to this clone: This could be a read error, since a much larger clone is one nucleotide away. This chain links TRBV5-6 with TRBJ2-3, with no clear D. V gave up 2 bases and J gave up 1 base, with 8 bases separating them. CDR1 SGHDT and CDR2 YYEEEE come from the germline V gene. There are 14 residues in the CDR3. CDR3 sequence reads: CASSLRQGTDTQYF. CDR3 DNA: TGTGCCAGCAGCTTACGGCAGGGCACAGATACGCAGTATTTT.

The rearrangement uses TRBV30 and TRBJ1-6; 7 nucleotides line up with TRBD1. The CDR3 runs 17 residues. Per germline, CDR1 GTSNPN and CDR2 SVGIG (reference sequence). V was pared by 4 bases and J by 8 bases, with 17 bases of the junction left unmatched. The CDR3 sequence is CAWNTVRVGQEDSPLHF. DNA for the CDR3: TGTGCCTGGAATACCGTCCGGGTAGGACAGGAGGATTCACCCCTCCACTTT. Filled out from reference TRBV30 and TRBJ1-6, the complete variable domain reads SQTIHQWPATLVQPVGSPLSLECTVEGTSNPNLYWYRQAAGRGLQLLFYSVGIGQISSEVPQNLSASRPQDRQFILSSKKLLLSDSGFYLCAWNTVRVGQEDSPLHFGNGTRLTVT.

The chain has TRBV9 and TRBJ2-7; D perhaps matches TRBD2 (6 bases). V lost 5 bases and J lost 7, with 19 bases in between. The germline V gene has CDR1 SGDLS and CDR2 YYNGEE. This CDR3 comprises 14 residues. CDR3 residues: CASSSGTPHGEQYF. CDR3 nucleotide sequence: TGTGCCAGCAGTTCCGGGACTCCCCACGGGGAGCAGTACTTC.

This clone came up once. V usage is TRBV11-3 and J usage is TRBJ1-2; a possible D gene is TRBD1 (6 bases). V was cut by 10 bases and J by 0 bases, with 12 bases left in between. The CDR3 extends over 13 amino acids. Germline V gene sequence: CDR1 SGHNT, CDR2 YENEEA. The CDR3 coding sequence is TGTGCCAAACCAGGGGCTCCTAACTATGGCTACACCTTC. Its protein is CAKPGAPNYGYTF.

The rearrangement uses TRBV2 and TRBJ1-5; the match to TRBD1 covers 9 bases. V shed 7 bases and J 2 bases; nucleotides not matched to a gene: 9. Germline V gene sequence: CDR1 SNHLY, CDR2 FYNNEI. The CDR3 has 16 amino acids. DNA for the CDR3: TGTGCCAGCATTAGGGACAGGGCCATCGGCAATCAGCCCCAGCATTTT. It is translated as CASIRDRAIGNQPQHF.

V is TRBV5-1 and J is TRBJ1-1; perhaps TRBD1 as D (6 bases). This CDR3 region has 14 residues. Germline-derived CDR1 and CDR2 are SGHRS and YFSETQ. The V end lost 4 bases, the J end lost 3 bases, and 13 bases lay between the germline ends. The CDR3 DNA follows: TGCGCCAGCAGCGGGGGCCGGGGAGACACTGAAGCTTTCTTT. Translated, it gives CASSGGRGDTEAFF.

The sample holds a few counts of this clone. The chain uses TRBV28 and TRBJ1-2; no clear D gene. V lost 3 bases and J lost 4, with 6 bases in between. The CDR3 has 12 residues. CDR1 MDHEN and CDR2 SYDVKM come from the germline V gene. The CDR3 bases are TGTGCCAGCAGTTTGGCCTTCTATGGCTACACCTTC. This sequence encodes CASSLAFYGYTF.

This clone was detected only a few times. The V gene is TRBV5-1, the J gene TRBJ2-5, with D maybe TRBD2 (6 bases). Between the trimmed V and J ends, which lost 2 bases and 4 bases, there was a span of 12 bases. Germline CDR1 reads SGHRS; CDR2 reads YFSETQ. The CDR3 runs to 14 residues. The CDR3 nucleotides are TGCGCCAGCAGCTTTGGGGCGGGAAGAGAGACCCAGTACTTC. Encoded protein: CASSFGAGRETQYF.

The rearrangement uses TRBV7-2 and TRBJ2-7; 9 nucleotides agree with TRBD2. Per the germline V gene, CDR1 is SGHTA and CDR2 is FQGNSA. The CDR3 contains 15 residues. The V gene end was trimmed by 5 bases and the J gene end by 1 base; junction bases not matched to a gene: 6. The CDR3 DNA follows: TGTGCCAGCAGCAGACCGGGACTAGCTTCCTACGAGCAGTACTTC. It translates to CASSRPGLASYEQYF. Using reference TRBV7-2 and TRBJ2-7 for the parts outside the CDR3, the full variable domain is GAGVSQSPSNKVTEKGKDVELRCDPISGHTALYWYRQSLGQGLEFLIYFQGNSAPDKSGLPSDRFSAERTGGSVSTLTIQRTQQEDSAVYLCASSRPGLASYEQYFGPGTRLTVT.

The chain has TRBV19 and TRBJ2-7, with D possibly being TRBD2 (5 bases). Germline lookup yields CDR1 LNHDA and CDR2 SQIVND (reference sequence). The CDR3 totals 13 residues. V lost 3 bases and J 6 bases, leaving 12 bases between the germline ends. This chain's CDR3 is CASSIIGGREQYF. Written as DNA, the CDR3 is TGTGCCAGTAGTATTATAGGCGGGCGCGAGCAGTACTTC. Looking up the rest from reference TRBV19 and TRBJ2-7 gives the full variable domain: DGGITQSPKYLFRKEGQNVTLSCEQNLNHDAMYWYRQDPGQGLRLIYYSQIVNDFQKGDIAEGYSVSREKKESFPLTVTSAQKNPTAFYLCASSIIGGREQYFGPGTRLTVT.

This clone has just a few counts. The chain recombines TRBV15 with TRBJ2-3; D is uncertain. Germline CDR1 and CDR2: LNHNV and YYDKDF (reference sequence). The CDR3 runs 13 residues. V lost 0 bases and J 4 bases, leaving 5 bases between the germline ends. The CDR3 DNA follows: TGTGCCACCAGCAGAGATCCCGCAGATACGCAGTATTTT. As protein: CATSRDPADTQYF.

The rearrangement joins TRBV28 to TRBJ2-3; 7 positions match TRBD1. The CDR3 runs to 15 residues. Per germline, CDR1 MDHEN and CDR2 SYDVKM. The junction had 5 bases not matched to a gene; V was cut back by 3 bases and J by 2 bases. Here the CDR3 reads CASSFVTGTTDTQYF. CDR3 nucleotide sequence: TGTGCCAGCAGTTTCGTGACAGGGACCACAGATACGCAGTATTTT.

The J gene is TRBJ2-7, the V gene TRBV6-5, with D perhaps TRBD2 (5 bases). The CDR3 consists of 15 residues. Trimming stripped 0 bases from V and 2 bases from J, with 11 bases between. Germline V gene data show CDR1 as MNHEY and CDR2 as SVGAGI. In DNA, the CDR3 is TGTGCCAGCAGTTACTCGATAGCGAAAGCCTACGAGCAGTACTTC. Translation: CASSYSIAKAYEQYF.

The chain employs TRBV15 and TRBJ2-1; no clear D gene. The V end was cut by 1 base, the J end by 8 bases, with 6 bases between. Looked up from germline, CDR1 is LNHNV and CDR2 is YYDKDF (reference sequence). This CDR3 region has 12 residues. The CDR3 nucleotides read TGTGCCACCAGCAGAGTGGCCGATGAGCAGTTCTTC. Amino acid sequence: CATSRVADEQFF.